This T cell receptor (beta chain) was captured in a study of T-cell reconstitution after alpha-beta-depleted transplantation in children. Unmatched junction bases numbered 11, after V lost 6 bases and J lost 5 bases. From germline, CDR1 is MNHEY and CDR2 SMNVEV (reference sequence). The CDR3 extends over 15 amino acids. General study results and limits: Newly produced T cells mostly accounted for T-cell counts and diversity one year post-transplant.

Unique molecular identifiers were used to barcode this TCRbeta library. TCRdb itself ran the PCR reads through MiXCR, one entry per CDR3 protein. This sample has about 580,000 distinct CDR3 sequences, with about 21% found just once. On this clonotype itself: Its antigen is undetermined.

This receptor was identified in a boy under two years old who had a stem cell transplant for acute myeloid leukemia, so the T cells may come from the graft donor. The chain uses TRBV27 and TRBJ2-7; 9 bases are a match to TRBD2. Sequences were derived from PBMCs, mostly from graft donor cells, sampled 360 days after TCRalphabeta/CD19-depleted stem cell transplant. CDR3 loop: CASRLLAGRVDEQYF. For the CDR3, the DNA is TGTGCCAGCAGACTCCTAGCGGGGCGCGTCGACGAGCAGTACTTC.